The table lists the clone carrying this T cell receptor beta chain with a few counts. These data originate in a study of response to subunit inactivated influenza vaccine. The CDR3 extends over 20 amino acids. The germline CDR1 and CDR2 sequences are LGHNA and YSLEER. J gave up 6 bases and V 0 bases, and 15 bases lay outside the gene matches. TCRdb re-called the RT-PCR reads with MiXCR, one entry per CDR3 protein. The sample shows approximately 500,000 distinct CDR3 sequences, over 10% of them seen only once. The chain carries TRBV4-3 and TRBJ2-1, with 12 bases identical to TRBD2. This clonotype originated in a man in his forties or fifties who received an inactivated influenza vaccine. Sequenced material: PBMCs from blood, taken 40 to 50 days after vaccination. CDR3 residues: CASSQEASGGALGIRNEQFF. CDR3 bases: TGCGCCAGCAGCCAAGAAGCTAGCGGGGGGGCCTTGGGGATTCGCAATGAGCAGTTCTTC.